Presented here are 16 T cell receptor beta chains from one specimen sequenced in a study of blood T cell repertoires in COVID-19. Measured with immunoSEQ multiplex PCR; TCRdb has only the in-frame clones, and not every one. The table includes nearly 110,000 clones, 84% detected once. The specimen was peripheral blood. The receptors here all came from a woman in her fifties or sixties with acute or convalescent COVID-19.

This clone appeared a few times. V is TRBV29-1 and J is TRBJ2-5; D remains unclear. Germline-derived CDR1 and CDR2 are SQVTM and ANQGSEA. This CDR3 contains 10 residues. The germline V and J ends were trimmed by 4 bases and 4 bases, with 4 bases remaining between them. CDR3 coding DNA: TGCAGCGTTGCCGTAGAGACCCAGTACTTC. Amino acids: CSVAVETQYF.

The chain joins TRBV24-1 to TRBJ2-1, with TRBD1 matching over 9 bases. Germline trimming cut 3 bases from V and 5 bases from J; bases unmatched to any gene: 4. Germline CDR1 KGHDR, CDR2 SFDVKD. The CDR3 has 15 residues. The CDR3 here is CATSDPRTGDNEQFF. DNA for the CDR3: TGTGCCACCAGTGATCCCAGGACAGGGGACAATGAGCAGTTCTTC.

The chain joins TRBV5-4 to TRBJ2-3, with 12 bases lining up with TRBD2. Trimming removed 4 bases from V and 5 bases from J; junction bases left unmatched: 8. The V gene's germline CDR1 is SGHNT and CDR2 YYREEE (reference sequence). This CDR3 has 16 residues. The CDR3 coding sequence is TGTGCCAGCAGCCCCGCTAGCGGGAGGGCCCTAGATACGCAGTATTTT. It specifies CASSPASGRALDTQYF. Complete variable domain (other parts from reference TRBV5-4 and TRBJ2-3): ETGVTQSPTHLIKTRGQQVTLRCSSQSGHNTVSWYQQALGQGPQFIFQYYREEENGRGNFPPRFSGLQFPNYSSELNVNALELDDSALYLCASSPASGRALDTQYFGPGTRLTVL.

The chain uses TRBV5-1 and TRBJ2-5; the D is unclear. V dropped 4 bases and J dropped 4 bases, with 8 bases sitting between them. CDR1 SGHRS and CDR2 YFSETQ come from the germline V gene. CDR3 size: 12 residues. Here the CDR3 reads CASSLVSETQYF. CDR3 DNA sequence: TGCGCCAGCAGCCTAGTATCAGAGACCCAGTACTTC.

This sequence joins TRBV10-3 and TRBJ1-3, with 9 bases lining up with TRBD1. There are 15 residues in the CDR3. Trimming removed 5 bases from V and 4 bases from J; junction bases left unmatched: 6. The germline V gene has CDR1 ENHRY and CDR2 SYGVKD. CDR3 residues: CAISRTGETGNTIYF. As DNA, the CDR3 is TGTGCCATCAGTAGGACAGGGGAGACGGGAAACACCATATATTTT.

The CDR3 DNA reads as TGTGCCAGCAGCGAGGGCGCCCGGGGGAAAGGCTACACCTTC. Translating it yields CASSEGARGKGYTF. This sequence joins TRBV2 and TRBJ1-2, with a tentative D call TRBD1 (5 bases). This CDR3 has 14 residues. Germline V CDR1 and CDR2: SNHLY, FYNNEI. Between the trimmed V and J ends, which lost 6 bases and 8 bases, there was a span of 19 bases.

This clone appeared once. The chain links TRBV5-6 to TRBJ1-5; the D gene is possibly TRBD1 (6 bases). Germline-derived CDR1 and CDR2 are SGHDT and YYEEEE. V was shortened by 1 base and J by 5 bases, with 16 bases between the two germline ends. The CDR3 runs 16 residues. CDR3 DNA: TGTGCCAGCAGCTTGTGGGCAACAGGGCTGGATCAGCCCCAGCATTTT. It codes for CASSLWATGLDQPQHF.

V and J are TRBV7-9 and TRBJ1-1; a weak D match, TRBD1 (6 bases). V was clipped by 2 bases and J by 5 bases, with 15 bases between them. Germline CDR1 is SEHNR and CDR2 is FQNEAQ (reference sequence). The CDR3 is 15 amino acids. The chain's CDR3 is CASSLRSGGQTEAFF. The CDR3 DNA is TGTGCCAGCAGCTTAAGGAGCGGGGGGCAGACTGAAGCTTTCTTT.

The J gene is TRBJ1-1, the V gene TRBV6-6; D unclear. This CDR3 contains 15 residues. V shed 0 bases and J shed 5 bases, with 13 bases lying between them. The germline gives CDR1 MNHNY, CDR2 SVGAGI (reference sequence). CDR3 loop: CASSYSNRKRTEAFF. In DNA form, the CDR3 reads TGTGCCAGCAGTTACTCTAACAGAAAAAGGACTGAAGCTTTCTTT.

The genes are TRBV6-1 and TRBJ1-3, with D uncertain. Trimming took 2 bases from V and 2 from J, leaving 16 bases between them. The CDR3 has 17 amino acids. CDR1 and CDR2 (germline): MNHNS, SASEGT. The CDR3 DNA sequence: TGTGCCAGCAGTGAATGGGCTGTCCTGACGCCTGGAAACACCATATATTTT. Its translation: CASSEWAVLTPGNTIYF.

The V call is TRBV2, the J call TRBJ1-1; D gene unclear. Germline-derived CDR1 and CDR2 are SNHLY and FYNNEI. The CDR3 totals 14 residues. V lost 5 bases, J lost 8 bases, and 18 bases lay in between. The CDR3 DNA sequence: TGTGCCAGCAGTCCTCGTAGACTAGGAACCGAAGCTTTCTTT. Translated, it gives CASSPRRLGTEAFF. Drawing the rest from reference TRBV2 and TRBJ1-1, the complete variable domain is EPEVTQTPSHQVTQMGQEVILRCVPISNHLYFYWYRQILGQKVEFLVSFYNNEISEKSEIFDDQFSVERPDGSNFTLKIRSTKLEDSAMYFCASSPRRLGTEAFFGQGTRLTVV.

The J gene is TRBJ2-7, the V gene TRBV9; no reliable D call. The CDR3 is 12 residues long. Germline V CDR1 and CDR2: SGDLS, YYNGEE. Trimming removed 3 bases from V and 3 bases from J, with 7 bases in between. Written as DNA, the CDR3 is TGTGCCAGCAGCGGCCAGAACTACGAGCAGTACTTC. Encoded protein: CASSGQNYEQYF. Full variable domain (outside the CDR3, taken from reference TRBV9 and TRBJ2-7): DSGVTQTPKHLITATGQRVTLRCSPRSGDLSVYWYQQSLDQGLQFLIQYYNGEERAKGNILERFSAQQFPDLHSELNLSSLELGDSALYFCASSGQNYEQYFGPGTRLTVT.

This chain links TRBV2 with TRBJ1-2, with TRBD1 identical over 7 bases. The length of the CDR3 is 14 residues. V dropped 6 bases and J dropped 4; count of bases not matched to a gene: 8. CDR1 and CDR2 (germline): SNHLY, FYNNEI. CDR3 bases: TGTGCCAGCAGGTATCCCGGGACAGTCTATGGCTACACCTTC. Its protein product is CASRYPGTVYGYTF.

This rearrangement joins TRBV28 to TRBJ2-1, with 7 bases that match TRBD1. CDR1 MDHEN and CDR2 SYDVKM come from the germline V gene. This CDR3 comprises 15 residues. Trimming removed 4 bases from V and 3 bases from J; junction bases left unmatched: 6. The CDR3 DNA reads as TGTGCCAGCAGTTCTGGGACAGTCGACTACAATGAGCAGTTCTTC. It yields the protein CASSSGTVDYNEQFF.

J is TRBJ2-1 and V is TRBV5-4; the match to TRBD2 covers 10 bases. CDR1 SGHNT and CDR2 YYREEE come from the germline V gene (reference sequence). CDR3 size: 15 residues. The junction had 2 bases not matched to a gene; V was cut back by 2 bases and J by 3 bases. The DNA of the CDR3 is TGTGCCAGCAGCTTAGCGGGGGGGCACTACAATGAGCAGTTCTTC. Amino acids: CASSLAGGHYNEQFF.

The chain combines TRBV10-1 with TRBJ2-1; 9 bases fit TRBD1. The V gene's germline CDR1 is WNHNN and CDR2 SYGVQD (reference sequence). There are 15 residues in the CDR3. J gave up 8 bases and V 3 bases, and 8 bases lay outside the gene matches. The CDR3: CASSDRGTGYHEQFF. As DNA, the CDR3 is TGCGCCAGCAGTGACCGCGGGACAGGGTACCATGAGCAGTTCTTC.